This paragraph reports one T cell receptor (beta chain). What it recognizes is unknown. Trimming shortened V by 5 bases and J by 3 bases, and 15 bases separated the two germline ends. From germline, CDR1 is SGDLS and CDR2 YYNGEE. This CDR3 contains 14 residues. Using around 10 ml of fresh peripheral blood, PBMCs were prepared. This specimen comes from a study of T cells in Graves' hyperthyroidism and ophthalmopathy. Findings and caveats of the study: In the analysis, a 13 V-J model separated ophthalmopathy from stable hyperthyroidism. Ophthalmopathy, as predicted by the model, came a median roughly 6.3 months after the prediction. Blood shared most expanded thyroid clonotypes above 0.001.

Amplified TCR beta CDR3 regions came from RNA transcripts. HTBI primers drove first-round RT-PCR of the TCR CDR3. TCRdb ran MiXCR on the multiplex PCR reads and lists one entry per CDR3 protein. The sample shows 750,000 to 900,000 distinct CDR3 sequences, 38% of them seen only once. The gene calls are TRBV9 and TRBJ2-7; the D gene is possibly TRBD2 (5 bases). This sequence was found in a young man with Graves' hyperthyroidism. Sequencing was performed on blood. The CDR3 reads CASSYPGEGYEQYF. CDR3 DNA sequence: TGTGCCAGCAGTTACCCCGGCGAGGGCTACGAGCAGTACTTC.